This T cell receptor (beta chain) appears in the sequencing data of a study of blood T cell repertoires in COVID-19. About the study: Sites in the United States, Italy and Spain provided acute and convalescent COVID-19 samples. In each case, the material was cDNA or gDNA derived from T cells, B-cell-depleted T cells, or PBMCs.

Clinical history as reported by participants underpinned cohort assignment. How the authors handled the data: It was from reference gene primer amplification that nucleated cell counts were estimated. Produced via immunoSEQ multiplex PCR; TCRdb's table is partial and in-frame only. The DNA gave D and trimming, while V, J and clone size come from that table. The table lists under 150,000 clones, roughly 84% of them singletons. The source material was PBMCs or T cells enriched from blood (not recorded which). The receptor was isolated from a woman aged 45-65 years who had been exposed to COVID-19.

The CDR3 reads CASSPGTGALGSYGYTF. In DNA form, the CDR3 reads TGTGCCAGCAGCCCCGGGACAGGGGCGTTAGGAAGCTATGGCTACACCTTC. The chain uses TRBV6-4 and TRBJ1-2, with TRBD1 identical over 10 bases. Unmatched junction bases numbered 14, after V lost 6 bases and J lost 4 bases. CDR1 is MRHNA and CDR2 is SNTAGT in the germline V gene. CDR3 length: 17 residues.